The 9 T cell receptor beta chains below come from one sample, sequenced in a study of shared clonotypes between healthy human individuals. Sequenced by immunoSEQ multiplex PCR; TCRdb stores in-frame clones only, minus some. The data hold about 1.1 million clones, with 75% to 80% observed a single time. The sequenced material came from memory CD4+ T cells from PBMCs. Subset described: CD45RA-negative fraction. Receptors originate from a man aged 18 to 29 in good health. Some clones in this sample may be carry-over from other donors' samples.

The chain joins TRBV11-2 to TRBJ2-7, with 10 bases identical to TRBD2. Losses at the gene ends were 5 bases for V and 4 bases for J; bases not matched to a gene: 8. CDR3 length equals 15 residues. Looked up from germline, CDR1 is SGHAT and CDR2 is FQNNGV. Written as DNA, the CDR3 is TGTGCCAGCAGCCCTAGGACTAGCGGACTATACGAGCAGTACTTC. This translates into CASSPRTSGLYEQYF.

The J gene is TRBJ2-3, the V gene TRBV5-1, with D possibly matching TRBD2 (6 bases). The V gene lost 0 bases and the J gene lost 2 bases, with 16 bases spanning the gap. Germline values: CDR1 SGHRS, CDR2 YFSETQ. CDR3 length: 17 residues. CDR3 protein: CASSLGLGGANTDTQYF. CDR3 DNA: TGCGCCAGCAGCTTGGGCCTCGGCGGGGCCAACACAGATACGCAGTATTTT.

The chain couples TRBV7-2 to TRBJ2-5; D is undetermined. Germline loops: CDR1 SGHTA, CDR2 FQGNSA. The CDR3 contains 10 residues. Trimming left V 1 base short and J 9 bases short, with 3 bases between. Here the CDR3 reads CASSLEAQYF. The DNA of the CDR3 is TGTGCCAGCAGCTTAGAAGCCCAGTACTTC.

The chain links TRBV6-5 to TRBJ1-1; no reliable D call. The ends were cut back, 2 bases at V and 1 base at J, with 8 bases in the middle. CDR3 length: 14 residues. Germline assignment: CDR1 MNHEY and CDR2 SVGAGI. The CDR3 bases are TGTGCCAGCAGTTACCTGGGCCCGAACACTGAAGCTTTCTTT. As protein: CASSYLGPNTEAFF.

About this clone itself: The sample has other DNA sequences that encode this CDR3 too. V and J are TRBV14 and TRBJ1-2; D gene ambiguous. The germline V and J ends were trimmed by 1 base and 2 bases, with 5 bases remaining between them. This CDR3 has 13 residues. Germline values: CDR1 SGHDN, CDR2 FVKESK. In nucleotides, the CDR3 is TGTGCCAGCAGCCAAGGTCTGAACTATGGCTACACCTTC. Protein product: CASSQGLNYGYTF. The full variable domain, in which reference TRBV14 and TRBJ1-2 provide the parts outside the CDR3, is EAGVTQFPSHSVIEKGQTVTLRCDPISGHDNLYWYRRVMGKEIKFLLHFVKESKQDESGMPNNRFLAERTGGTYSTLKVQPAELEDSGVYFCASSQGLNYGYTFGSGTRLTVV.

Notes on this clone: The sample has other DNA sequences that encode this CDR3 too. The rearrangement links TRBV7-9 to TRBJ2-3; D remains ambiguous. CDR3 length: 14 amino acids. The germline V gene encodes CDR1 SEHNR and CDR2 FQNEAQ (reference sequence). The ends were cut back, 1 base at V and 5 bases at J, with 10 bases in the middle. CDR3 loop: CASSLGAVGDTQYF. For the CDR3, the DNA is TGTGCCAGCAGCTTAGGGGCGGTGGGAGATACGCAGTATTTT.

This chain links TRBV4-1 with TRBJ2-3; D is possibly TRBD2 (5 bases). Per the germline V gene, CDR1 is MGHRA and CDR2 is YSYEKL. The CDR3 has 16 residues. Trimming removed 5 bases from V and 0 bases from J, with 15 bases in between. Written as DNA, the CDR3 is TGCGCCAGCAGCTCCTTATCGGGGTCTAGCACAGATACGCAGTATTTT. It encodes CASSSLSGSSTDTQYF.

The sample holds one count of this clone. CDR3 protein: CASRVGGASHEQFF. The CDR3 DNA reads TGTGCCAGCAGGGTGGGTGGGGCTAGCCATGAGCAGTTCTTC. The rearrangement joins TRBV2 to TRBJ2-1, with D perhaps assigned TRBD1 or TRBD2 (5 bases each). This CDR3 has 14 residues. V was shortened by 6 bases and J by 8 bases, with 17 bases between the two germline ends. Germline values: CDR1 SNHLY, CDR2 FYNNEI.

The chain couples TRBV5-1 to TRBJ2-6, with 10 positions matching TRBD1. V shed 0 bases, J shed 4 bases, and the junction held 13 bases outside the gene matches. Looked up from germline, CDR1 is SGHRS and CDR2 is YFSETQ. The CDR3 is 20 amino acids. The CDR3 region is CASSLGYLRDRGPGANVLTF. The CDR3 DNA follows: TGCGCCAGCAGCTTGGGGTACTTGCGGGACAGGGGACCCGGGGCCAACGTCCTGACTTTC. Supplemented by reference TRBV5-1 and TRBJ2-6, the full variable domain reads KAGVTQTPRYLIKTRGQQVTLSCSPISGHRSVSWYQQTPGQGLQFLFEYFSETQRNKGNFPGRFSGRQFSNSRSEMNVSTLELGDSALYLCASSLGYLRDRGPGANVLTFGAGSRLTVL.